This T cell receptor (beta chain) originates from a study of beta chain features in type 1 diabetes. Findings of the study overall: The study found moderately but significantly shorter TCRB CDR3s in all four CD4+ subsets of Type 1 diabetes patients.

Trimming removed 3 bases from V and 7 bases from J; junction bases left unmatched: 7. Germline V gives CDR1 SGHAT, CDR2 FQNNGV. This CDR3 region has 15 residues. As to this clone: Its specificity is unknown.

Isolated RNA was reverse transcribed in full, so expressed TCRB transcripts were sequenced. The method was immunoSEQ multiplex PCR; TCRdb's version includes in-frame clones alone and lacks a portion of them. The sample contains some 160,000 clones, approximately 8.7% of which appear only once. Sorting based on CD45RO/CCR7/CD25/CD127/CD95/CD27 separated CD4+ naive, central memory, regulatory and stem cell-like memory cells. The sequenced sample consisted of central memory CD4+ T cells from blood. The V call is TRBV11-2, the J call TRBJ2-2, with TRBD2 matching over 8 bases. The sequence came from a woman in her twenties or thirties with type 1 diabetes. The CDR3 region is CASSFSRTSSGELFF. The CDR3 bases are TGTGCCAGCAGCTTTAGCAGGACTAGCAGCGGGGAGCTGTTTTTT. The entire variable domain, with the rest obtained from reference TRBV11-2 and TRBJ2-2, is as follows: EAGVAQSPRYKIIEKRQSVAFWCNPISGHATLYWYQQILGQGPKLLIQFQNNGVVDDSQLPKDRFSAERLKGVDSTLKIQPAKLEDSAVYLCASSFSRTSSGELFFGEGSRLTVL.